The sequence of this T cell receptor beta chain was determined in a study of beta chain features in type 1 diabetes. This clone was seen at least ten times. The study reverse transcribed the entire isolated RNA, so it sequenced expressed TCRB transcripts. Measured with immunoSEQ multiplex PCR; TCRdb has only the in-frame clones, and not every one. Counted here are fewer than 400,000 clones, 6.5% to 10% occurring once; the ten biggest clones make up under 0.5%. Deletions cut 5 bases from V and 4 bases from J, with 8 bases between. Looked up from germline, CDR1 is SNHLY and CDR2 is FYNNEI. The CDR3 runs to 12 residues.

The chain combines TRBV2 with TRBJ2-5, with D unresolved. Specimen: central memory CD4+ T cells from blood. This clonotype was obtained from a woman between 18 and 29 years old in good health. CDR3 amino acids: CASSKERETQYF. The CDR3 region has the DNA TGTGCCAGCAGTAAGGAGAGAGAGACCCAGTACTTC.